One and the same sample provided the 9 T cell receptor beta chains below, sequenced in a study of CD8 T cells in Susac syndrome. RNA totalling roughly 0.45 to 1 ug underwent reverse transcription with random hexamers. TCRdb fed the immunoSEQ multiplex PCR reads into MiXCR, producing one record per CDR3 protein. Altogether 150,000 to 200,000 distinct CDR3 sequences are present, approximately 94% being singletons, with the ten largest covering roughly 0.099%. Sequenced material: CD4+ T cells from PBMCs. The receptor set was obtained from a human donor with multiple sclerosis.

The chain has TRBV15 and TRBJ1-2; perhaps TRBD1 as D (6 bases). CDR1 LNHNV and CDR2 YYDKDF come from the germline V gene (reference sequence). The CDR3 loop spans 15 amino acids. V lost 0 bases and J 8 bases, leaving 16 bases between the germline ends. The CDR3 nucleotides read TGTGCCACCAGCAGAGATAAAGCGGGGGGCATGGGCTACACCTTC. Its protein is CATSRDKAGGMGYTF.

J is TRBJ2-2 and V is TRBV6-5; unclear D gene. Trimming stripped 0 bases from V and 8 bases from J, with 10 bases between. Looked up from germline, CDR1 is MNHEY and CDR2 is SVGAGI. The CDR3 extends over 14 amino acids. CDR3 protein: CASSYSFQVGELFF. The CDR3 DNA follows: TGTGCCAGCAGTTACTCGTTCCAAGTGGGGGAGCTGTTTTTT.

The chain carries TRBV29-1 and TRBJ1-1; D is ambiguous. CDR1 is SQVTM, CDR2 ANQGSEA, per germline. The CDR3 spans 11 residues. With 6 bases removed from V and 3 bases from J, the gap between germline ends came to 8 bases. The CDR3 spells CSVSRDTEAFF. The CDR3, as DNA: TGCAGCGTCAGCCGGGACACTGAAGCTTTCTTT. Combining the CDR3 with reference TRBV29-1 and TRBJ1-1 gives the whole variable domain SAVISQKPSRDICQRGTSLTIQCQVDSQVTMMFWYRQQPGQSLTLIATANQGSEATYESGFVIDKFPISRPNLTFSTLTVSNMSPEDSSIYLCSVSRDTEAFFGQGTRLTVV.

This sequence joins TRBV3-1 and TRBJ2-7; D may be TRBD2 (6 bases). The CDR3 length is 15 residues. V lost 2 bases, J lost 3 bases, and 14 bases lay in between. From germline, CDR1 is LGHDT and CDR2 YNNKEL (reference sequence). CDR3 nucleotide sequence: TGTGCCAGCAGCCAACTTAGCGGATCTTTCTACGAGCAGTACTTC. Translation gives CASSQLSGSFYEQYF.

This chain links TRBV6-2 or TRBV6-3 with TRBJ2-7; 9 bases match TRBD2. With 8 bases clipped from V and 0 bases from J, the junction kept 17 bases outside the gene matches. The CDR3 consists of 18 residues. Germline V gives CDR1 MNHEY, CDR2 SVGEGT. The CDR3 is CASRRGAGGPTYSYEQYF. The CDR3 nucleotides are TGTGCCAGCCGCCGAGGGGCGGGAGGGCCAACTTACTCCTACGAGCAGTACTTC.

The chain joins TRBV12-3 or TRBV12-4 to TRBJ2-1, with 8 bases that match TRBD2. After removal of 3 bases from V and 8 bases from J, the junction contained 9 bases not matched to a gene. This CDR3 region has 15 residues. The CDR3 here is CASSFSSGPWDEQFF. CDR3 nucleotide sequence: TGTGCCAGCAGTTTCTCTAGCGGGCCCTGGGATGAGCAGTTCTTC.

This chain uses TRBV30 with TRBJ1-1, with 7 bases aligning to TRBD1. Germline CDR1 and CDR2: GTSNPN and SVGIG (reference sequence). The CDR3 has 15 residues. V was clipped by 2 bases and J by 4 bases; unmatched bases: 10. The CDR3 loop is CAWSSTRGLGTEAFF. The CDR3, as DNA: TGTGCCTGGAGTTCAACGAGGGGGCTTGGCACTGAAGCTTTCTTT. Supplemented by reference TRBV30 and TRBJ1-1, the full variable domain reads SQTIHQWPATLVQPVGSPLSLECTVEGTSNPNLYWYRQAAGRGLQLLFYSVGIGQISSEVPQNLSASRPQDRQFILSSKKLLLSDSGFYLCAWSSTRGLGTEAFFGQGTRLTVV.

The rearrangement links TRBV3-1 to TRBJ1-5; D unresolved. The CDR3 length is 18 residues. Trimming shortened V by 1 base and J by 2 bases, and 18 bases separated the two germline ends. Per the germline V gene, CDR1 is LGHDT and CDR2 is YNNKEL (reference sequence). The chain's CDR3 is CASSQVSTWRNGNQPQHF. In nucleotides, the CDR3 is TGTGCCAGCAGCCAAGTAAGCACGTGGAGGAACGGCAATCAGCCCCAGCATTTT.

The chain uses TRBV10-3 and TRBJ2-3; no clear D. Germline assignment: CDR1 ENHRY and CDR2 SYGVKD. The CDR3 is made up of 12 amino acids. Trimming left V 0 bases short and J 6 bases short, with 4 bases between. CDR3 loop: CAISESLDTQYF. The CDR3 DNA sequence: TGTGCCATCAGTGAGTCTCTCGATACGCAGTATTTT.